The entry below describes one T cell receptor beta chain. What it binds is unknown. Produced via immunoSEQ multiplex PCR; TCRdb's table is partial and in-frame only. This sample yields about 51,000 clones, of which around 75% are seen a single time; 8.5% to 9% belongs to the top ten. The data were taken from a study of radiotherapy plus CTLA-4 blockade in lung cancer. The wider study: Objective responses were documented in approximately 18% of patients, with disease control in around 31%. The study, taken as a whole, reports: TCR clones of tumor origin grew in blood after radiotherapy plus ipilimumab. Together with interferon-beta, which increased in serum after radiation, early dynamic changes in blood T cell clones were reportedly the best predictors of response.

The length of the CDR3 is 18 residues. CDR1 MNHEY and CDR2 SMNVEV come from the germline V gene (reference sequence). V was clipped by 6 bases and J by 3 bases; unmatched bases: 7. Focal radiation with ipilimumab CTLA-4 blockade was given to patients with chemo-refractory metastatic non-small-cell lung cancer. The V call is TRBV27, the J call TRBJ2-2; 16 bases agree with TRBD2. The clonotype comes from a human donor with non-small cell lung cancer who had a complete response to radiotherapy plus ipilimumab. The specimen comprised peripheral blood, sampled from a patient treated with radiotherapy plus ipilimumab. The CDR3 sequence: CASRPGLAGGPDTGELFF. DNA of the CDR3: TGTGCCAGCAGACCGGGACTAGCGGGAGGGCCTGACACCGGGGAGCTGTTTTTT.